The rows below give T cell receptor beta chains drawn from one sample of a study of CD8+ T cells in alopecia areata. The table came from immunoSEQ multiplex PCR; TCRdb's copy has only in-frame clones and leaves some out. The sample has about 74,000 clones, over 25% seen once. The sequencing used CD8+ T cells sorted from blood, collected at week 4, from a patient treated with tofacitinib. The receptor source for this set is a human donor with alopecia areata. CDR3s include the opening cysteine and the closing phenylalanine or tryptophan. Each record gives: D gene, clone size, J gene, V gene, CDR3 protein, CDR3 DNA. The D gene is left open where the match is weak. A row's size may be missing; if present it is once, few, many or a size class.

TRBD1 - TRBJ1-1 TRBV7-9 CASSLGGTATEAFF TGTGCCAGCAGCTTAGGAGGGACAGCCACTGAAGCTTTCTTT
- - TRBJ2-5 TRBV29-1 CSVERGEVQETQYF TGCAGCGTTGAGCGAGGGGAGGTCCAAGAGACCCAGTACTTC
TRBD1 - TRBJ2-7 TRBV19 CASSIGQGADEQYF TGTGCCAGTAGTATCGGACAGGGGGCGGACGAGCAGTACTTC
TRBD1 - TRBJ2-7 TRBV4-1 CASSQGQGPIYEQYF TGCGCCAGCAGCCAAGGACAGGGCCCCATCTACGAGCAGTACTTC
- few TRBJ1-1 TRBV7-9 CASSDVEQMNTEAFF TGTGCCAGCAGCGACGTAGAACAGATGAACACTGAAGCTTTCTTT
- few TRBJ1-1 TRBV29-1 CSVVGPTEAFF TGCAGCGTTGTGGGCCCCACTGAAGCTTTCTTT
TRBD2 few TRBJ2-1 TRBV19 CASAGLAEANNEQFF TGTGCCAGTGCTGGACTAGCGGAAGCCAACAATGAGCAGTTCTTC
- - TRBJ2-7 TRBV30 CAWSEGYEQYF TGTGCCTGGAGCGAGGGCTACGAGCAGTACTTC
TRBD2 - TRBJ2-7 TRBV29-1 CSVEGAGLAGTEQYF TGCAGCGTTGAAGGGGCAGGACTAGCGGGAACCGAGCAGTACTTC
- - TRBJ1-1 TRBV30 CAWEGLGTGGWTEAFF TGTGCCTGGGAAGGCCTGGGAACCGGAGGGTGGACTGAAGCTTTCTTT
TRBD2 - TRBJ2-5 TRBV9 CASSYLVTSGKETQYF TGTGCCAGCAGCTACCTCGTGACTAGCGGGAAAGAGACCCAGTACTTC
- few TRBJ2-3 TRBV27 CASRFTDTQYF TGTGCCAGCAGGTTTACAGATACGCAGTATTTT
TRBD1 - TRBJ2-7 TRBV10-3 CAISDRDRGNEQYF TGTGCCATCAGTGACCGGGACAGGGGCAACGAGCAGTACTTC
TRBD2 - TRBJ2-7 TRBV29-1 CSVSFPSGGAYEQYF TGCAGCGTTAGTTTTCCTAGCGGAGGGGCCTACGAGCAGTACTTC
- - TRBJ1-2 TRBV6-1 CASSAKWWGEGYGYTF TGTGCCAGCAGTGCCAAGTGGTGGGGAGAGGGCTATGGCTACACCTTC
- - TRBJ2-5 TRBV23-1 CASSQSETQYF TGCGCCAGCAGTCAATCAGAGACCCAGTACTTC
- few TRBJ1-1 TRBV5-1 CASSLVTGVNTEAFF TGCGCCAGCAGCTTGGTGACAGGCGTTAACACTGAAGCTTTCTTT
TRBD2 - TRBJ2-5 TRBV14 CASSQHPGLAGSKTQYF TGTGCCAGCAGCCAACATCCGGGACTAGCGGGAAGCAAGACCCAGTACTTC
TRBD2 - TRBJ2-1 TRBV29-1 CSVEGLAGVYEQFF TGCAGCGTTGAAGGGCTAGCGGGAGTGTATGAGCAGTTCTTC
- few TRBJ2-1 TRBV13 CASSLRDGPYNEQFF TGTGCCAGCAGCTTACGAGACGGTCCCTACAATGAGCAGTTCTTC
- - TRBJ2-1 TRBV9 CASSGAGRLEQFF TGTGCCAGCAGCGGGGCGGGGAGACTTGAGCAGTTCTTC
- - TRBJ2-3 TRBV23-1 CASSPNRRDTTSTDTQYF TGCGCCAGCAGTCCAAACCGACGGGACACTACTAGCACAGATACGCAGTATTTT
- few TRBJ2-7 TRBV27 CATAPRSSYEQYF TGTGCCACCGCGCCCCGGAGCTCCTACGAGCAGTACTTC
- few TRBJ2-1 TRBV29-1 CSVTIPGARRNEQFF TGCAGCGTCACCATCCCGGGGGCCCGTCGCAATGAGCAGTTCTTC
- - TRBJ2-3 TRBV2 CASKQEPDTQYF TGTGCCAGCAAACAGGAGCCAGATACGCAGTATTTT
- few TRBJ1-1 TRBV5-4 CASSVGTEAFF TGTGCCAGCAGCGTCGGGACAGAAGCTTTCTTT
TRBD1 - TRBJ1-5 TRBV27 CASRPQRTGTEPQHF TGTGCCAGCAGGCCTCAGAGGACAGGGACCGAGCCCCAGCATTTT
- - TRBJ2-2 TRBV29-1 CSVTLGARTGELFF TGCAGCGTTACTTTGGGGGCGCGCACCGGGGAGCTGTTTTTT
- few TRBJ2-3 TRBV29-1 CSIPGQPPDTQYF TGCAGCATCCCCGGACAACCCCCGGATACGCAGTATTTT
- - TRBJ2-3 TRBV14 CASSQVRLGDTQYF TGTGCCAGCAGCCAAGTCCGACTGGGGGATACGCAGTATTTT
TRBD1 - TRBJ2-2 TRBV29-1 CSVAGGRENTGELFF TGCAGCGTTGCAGGGGGACGGGAAAACACCGGGGAGCTGTTTTTT
TRBD2 few TRBJ2-1 TRBV25-1 CASSLPSGTYNEQFF TGTGCCAGCTCCCTCCCTAGCGGGACTTACAATGAGCAGTTCTTC
- - TRBJ2-6 TRBV29-1 CSVEFRTAHLSGANVLTF TGCAGCGTTGAATTTCGGACCGCACACCTCTCTGGGGCCAACGTCCTGACTTTC
TRBD1 - TRBJ2-5 TRBV29-1 CSVETGAETQYF TGCAGCGTTGAGACAGGGGCAGAGACCCAGTACTTC
- few TRBJ1-5 TRBV19 CATMLNSNQPQHF TGTGCCACGATGTTAAATAGCAATCAGCCCCAGCATTTT
TRBD1 few TRBJ2-7 TRBV5-1 CASSPNQGAAYEQYF TGCGCCAGCAGCCCTAATCAGGGGGCGGCCTACGAGCAGTACTTC
- - TRBJ2-7 TRBV30 CAWASDGSYEQYF TGTGCCTGGGCGAGCGACGGCTCCTACGAGCAGTACTTC
- few TRBJ1-4 TRBV2 CAWKGSRGEKLFF TGTGCCTGGAAGGGAAGCAGGGGTGAAAAACTGTTTTTT
- - TRBJ1-1 TRBV9 CASSAGHKNTEAFF TGTGCCAGCAGCGCGGGACATAAGAACACTGAAGCTTTCTTT